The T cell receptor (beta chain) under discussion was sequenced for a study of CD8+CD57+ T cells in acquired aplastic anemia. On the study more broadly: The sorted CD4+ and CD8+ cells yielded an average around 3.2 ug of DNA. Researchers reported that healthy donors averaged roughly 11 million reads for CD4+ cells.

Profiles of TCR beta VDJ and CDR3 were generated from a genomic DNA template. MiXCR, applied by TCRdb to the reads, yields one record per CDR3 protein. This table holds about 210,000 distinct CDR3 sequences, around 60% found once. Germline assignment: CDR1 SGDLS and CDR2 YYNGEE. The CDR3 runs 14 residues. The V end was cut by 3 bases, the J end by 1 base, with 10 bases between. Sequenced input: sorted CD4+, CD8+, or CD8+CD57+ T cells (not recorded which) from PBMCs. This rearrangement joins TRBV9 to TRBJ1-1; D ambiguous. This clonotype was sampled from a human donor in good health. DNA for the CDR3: TGTGCCAGCAGCGCTCACACAGCGAACACTGAAGCTTTCTTT. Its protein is CASSAHTANTEAFF. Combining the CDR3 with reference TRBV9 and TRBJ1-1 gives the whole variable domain DSGVTQTPKHLITATGQRVTLRCSPRSGDLSVYWYQQSLDQGLQFLIQYYNGEERAKGNILERFSAQQFPDLHSELNLSSLELGDSALYFCASSAHTANTEAFFGQGTRLTVV.